The rows below give T cell receptor beta chains drawn from one sample of a study of blood T cell repertoires in COVID-19. The data were produced by immunoSEQ multiplex PCR, yet TCRdb's version contains in-frame clones alone and is incomplete. The data show over 250,000 clones, 70% to 90% seen once. Sequencing was carried out using peripheral blood. These receptor sequences come from a woman in her 70s with acute or convalescent COVID-19. Both conserved end residues are part of each CDR3. The D gene is left open where the match is weak. The size of a clone is reported for some rows only, either as once, few or many, or as a class for expanded clones.

clone size: -; V gene: TRBV19; D gene: -; J gene: TRBJ1-1; CDR3 DNA: TGTGCCAGTAGTATAACCGCACGGGATGAAGCTTTCTTT; CDR3 protein: CASSITARDEAFF
clone size: -; V gene: TRBV3-1/TRBV3-2; D gene: -; J gene: TRBJ1-1; CDR3 DNA: TGTGCCAGCAGCACCGCAGGGTCGGCCACTGAAGCTTTCTTT; CDR3 protein: CASSTAGSATEAFF
clone size: -; V gene: TRBV5-6; D gene: -; J gene: TRBJ1-1; CDR3 DNA: TGTGCCAGCAGCTTGCGTGGGGGCCCCACTGAAGCTTTCTTT; CDR3 protein: CASSLRGGPTEAFF
clone size: -; V gene: TRBV5-1; D gene: -; J gene: TRBJ2-2; CDR3 DNA: TGCGCCAGCAGCGTTAGGGAGTCTGTCACCGGGGAGCTGTTTTTT; CDR3 protein: CASSVRESVTGELFF
clone size: -; V gene: TRBV7-8; D gene: -; J gene: TRBJ1-3; CDR3 DNA: TGTGCCAGCAGCTTAGACCCTACAGGGTCTGGAAACACCATATATTTT; CDR3 protein: CASSLDPTGSGNTIYF
clone size: -; V gene: TRBV5-4; D gene: -; J gene: TRBJ2-7; CDR3 DNA: TGTGCCAGCAGCCCTACCCAAGATAGGACACTCTACGAGCAGTACTTC; CDR3 protein: CASSPTQDRTLYEQYF
clone size: -; V gene: TRBV6-1; D gene: TRBD1; J gene: TRBJ1-4; CDR3 DNA: TGTGCCAGCAGTGAAAGGGCAGGGGGCACGGCTAATGAAAAACTGTTTTTT; CDR3 protein: CASSERAGGTANEKLFF
clone size: -; V gene: TRBV19; D gene: -; J gene: TRBJ1-1; CDR3 DNA: TGTGCCAGTGAAGCGGGGGCCTCAGGGGTTTTCTTT; CDR3 protein: CASEAGASGVFF
clone size: -; V gene: TRBV6-5; D gene: TRBD1; J gene: TRBJ1-5; CDR3 DNA: TGTGCCAGCACCACCGGGACAGACAATCAGCCCCAGCATTTT; CDR3 protein: CASTTGTDNQPQHF
clone size: -; V gene: TRBV3-1/TRBV3-2; D gene: TRBD2; J gene: TRBJ2-3; CDR3 DNA: TGTGCCAGCAGCCAAGATCCGAGCGGGGGGGCCGGGGCATATACGCAGTATTTT; CDR3 protein: CASSQDPSGGAGAYTQYF
clone size: -; V gene: TRBV30; D gene: -; J gene: TRBJ1-3; CDR3 DNA: TGTGCCTGGAGTGCAGGTTCTGGAAACACCATATATTTT; CDR3 protein: CAWSAGSGNTIYF
clone size: -; V gene: TRBV5-1; D gene: -; J gene: TRBJ2-7; CDR3 DNA: TGCGCCAGCAGCTTGGCGTACGCTCCGGCCATCAACGGGGACGAGCAGTACTTC; CDR3 protein: CASSLAYAPAINGDEQYF
clone size: -; V gene: TRBV6-5; D gene: TRBD1; J gene: TRBJ1-2; CDR3 DNA: TGTGCCAGCAGATCCTACAGGGGGCATGGCTACACCTTC; CDR3 protein: CASRSYRGHGYTF
clone size: -; V gene: TRBV2; D gene: -; J gene: TRBJ1-5; CDR3 DNA: TGTGCCAGCAGGGCCAGCAATCAGCCCCAGCATTTT; CDR3 protein: CASRASNQPQHF
clone size: -; V gene: TRBV2; D gene: TRBD1; J gene: TRBJ1-4; CDR3 DNA: TGTGCCAGCAGTGCCGACAGGGGGGAAAGGGTCTTT; CDR3 protein: CASSADRGERVF
clone size: -; V gene: TRBV5-1; D gene: -; J gene: TRBJ2-1; CDR3 DNA: TGCGCCAGCAGTTCCCTCGAGGGATACAATGAGCAGTTCTTC; CDR3 protein: CASSSLEGYNEQFF
clone size: -; V gene: TRBV19; D gene: -; J gene: TRBJ1-1; CDR3 DNA: TGTGCCAGTAGTCAAGTCCAGGCGCGATTCCCTGAAGCTTTCTTT; CDR3 protein: CASSQVQARFPEAFF
clone size: -; V gene: TRBV2; D gene: -; J gene: TRBJ2-1; CDR3 DNA: TGTGCCAGCAGTGAAGATTCTAGCACCATTCACAATGAGCAGTTCTTC; CDR3 protein: CASSEDSSTIHNEQFF
clone size: -; V gene: TRBV9; D gene: TRBD2; J gene: TRBJ2-5; CDR3 DNA: TGTGCCAGCAGCGTAGGAGGCGGGGGGGCCAGAGAGACCCAGTACTTC; CDR3 protein: CASSVGGGGARETQYF
clone size: -; V gene: TRBV5-8; D gene: -; J gene: TRBJ1-2; CDR3 DNA: TGTGCCAGCACCCAACGGAGGGGAGGCTACACCTTC; CDR3 protein: CASTQRRGGYTF
clone size: -; V gene: TRBV2; D gene: -; J gene: TRBJ1-1; CDR3 DNA: TGTGCCAGCAGTGCTCGGGGGACTGAAGCTTTCTTT; CDR3 protein: CASSARGTEAFF
clone size: -; V gene: TRBV4-1; D gene: -; J gene: TRBJ1-3; CDR3 DNA: TGCGCCAGCAGCCTGCGCGGGCTAGCGGTAAACACCATATATTTT; CDR3 protein: CASSLRGLAVNTIYF
clone size: -; V gene: TRBV5-6; D gene: TRBD2; J gene: TRBJ2-1; CDR3 DNA: TGTGCCAGCAGCTTCCCTAGCGGGGGCAATGAGCAGTTCTTC; CDR3 protein: CASSFPSGGNEQFF
clone size: -; V gene: TRBV5-1; D gene: TRBD1; J gene: TRBJ1-1; CDR3 DNA: TGCGCCAGCAGCCTGCAGGGGGGCCTAAACACTGAAGCTTTCTTT; CDR3 protein: CASSLQGGLNTEAFF
clone size: few; V gene: TRBV5-1; D gene: TRBD1; J gene: TRBJ2-1; CDR3 DNA: TGCGCCAGCACGGGAATAGGGCAGGGGGCCGAATGGAATGAGCAGTTCTTC; CDR3 protein: CASTGIGQGAEWNEQFF
clone size: -; V gene: TRBV3-1/TRBV3-2; D gene: -; J gene: TRBJ2-3; CDR3 DNA: TGTGCCAGCAGCCAAGACTCCACAGATACGCAGTATTTT; CDR3 protein: CASSQDSTDTQYF
clone size: -; V gene: TRBV5-5; D gene: TRBD1; J gene: TRBJ2-1; CDR3 DNA: TGTGCCAGCAGCCAGGGCCGGACAGGACTTTACAATGAGCAGTTCTTC; CDR3 protein: CASSQGRTGLYNEQFF